Below, one T cell receptor beta chain is given with its context. No antigen is known for it. The entry originates in a study of cytomegalovirus exposure and HLA in healthy donors. 60 Vbeta and 13 Jbeta primers were used in PCR. The data were produced by immunoSEQ multiplex PCR, yet TCRdb's version contains in-frame clones alone and is incomplete. The profile shows more than 150,000 clones, over 70% of them singletons. Whole-study results and caveats: A later analysis reported that several of the most significant clusters appeared to be linked to common viral pathogens, among them Epstein-Barr virus. Upon later analysis, HLA-associated TCR beta chains proved more clonally expanded than other, equally common chains. Within the data, a cluster of highly shared sequence variants was likely a sequencing artifact. For most TCR beta V segments, an earlier analysis put the productive rate at about 90% or about 30% of the time.

The germline V gene has CDR1 SGHDT and CDR2 YYEEEE. The CDR3 covers 14 residues. V lost 0 bases and J 4 bases, leaving 9 bases between the germline ends. The J gene is TRBJ2-3, the V gene TRBV5-6; possible D gene TRBD1, 6 bases. Specimen: PBMCs. The receptor was isolated from a woman aged 18-29 years in good health and CMV-seronegative. The CDR3 coding sequence is TGTGCCAGCAGCTTGGGGGGGCACTCAGATACGCAGTATTTT. Translating it yields CASSLGGHSDTQYF.